These T cell receptor beta chains were read from a single sample in a study of vaccination effects on CD4 cells after COVID-19. The antigens for these receptors are not known. Sequencing used immunoSEQ multiplex PCR; TCRdb keeps in-frame clones, though not all of them. The sample shows over 80,000 clones, about three quarters of them seen only once. The sequenced sample was CD4+ T cells from PBMCs cultured with HCoV-OC43 spike peptides, obtained after COVID-19 vaccination. Receptor source: a human donor who received a COVID-19 vaccine. Both conserved end residues are part of each CDR3. Each record gives: J gene, clone size, D gene, V gene, CDR3 protein, CDR3 DNA. The D gene is left open where the match is weak. Part of the rows lack a size; the others show once, few, many or a class for expanded clones.

TRBJ1-4 - - TRBV2 CASSARPEKLFF TGTGCCAGCAGTGCCCGCCCTGAAAAACTGTTTTTT
TRBJ1-5 - - TRBV24-1 CATSDPRKNQPQHF TGTGCCACCAGTGACCCAAGGAAAAATCAGCCCCAGCATTTT
TRBJ1-3 - - TRBV18 CASSQTDSSGNTIYF TGTGCCAGCTCTCAGACGGATAGCTCTGGAAACACCATATATTTT
TRBJ1-5 - - TRBV2 CASMKDTANQPQHF TGTGCCAGCATGAAGGACACCGCCAATCAGCCCCAGCATTTT
TRBJ1-4 few TRBD1 TRBV11-1 CASGTGLGEKLFF TGTGCCAGCGGGACAGGGTTAGGTGAAAAACTGTTTTTT
TRBJ2-1 - - TRBV19 CASSLNRPDNEQFF TGTGCCAGTAGTCTAAACCGGCCCGACAATGAGCAGTTCTTC
TRBJ2-5 - TRBD2 TRBV2 CASSVLAEGETQYF TGTGCCAGCAGCGTACTAGCGGAGGGTGAGACCCAGTACTTC
TRBJ1-3 - TRBD1 TRBV30 CAWGQGVWNTIYF TGTGCCTGGGGACAGGGCGTTTGGAACACCATATATTTT
TRBJ1-3 - - TRBV7-9 CASSLADGGNTIYF TGTGCCAGCAGCTTAGCAGACGGGGGAAACACCATATATTTT
TRBJ1-2 - TRBD1 TRBV19 CASETTGKYGYTF TGTGCCAGTGAGACGACAGGGAAGTATGGCTACACCTTC
TRBJ1-1 - - TRBV18 CASSTGLNTEAFF TGTGCCAGCTCAACAGGGCTGAACACTGAAGCTTTCTTT
TRBJ2-4 - TRBD1 TRBV4-1 CASSPTGTASKNIQYF TGCGCCAGCAGCCCCACCGGGACAGCCTCCAAAAACATTCAGTACTTC
TRBJ1-5 - TRBD1 TRBV2 CASSDRAMGPQHF TGTGCCAGCAGCGACAGGGCCATGGGGCCCCAGCATTTT
TRBJ1-1 - - TRBV24-1 CATSDGGSGNLAFF TGTGCCACCAGTGATGGGGGTAGTGGAAACTTAGCTTTCTTT
TRBJ1-5 - - TRBV14 CASSLGLGQPQHF TGTGCCAGCAGCCTTGGGTTGGGTCAGCCCCAGCATTTT
TRBJ1-1 - - TRBV5-1 CASSLGTGPNTEAFF TGCGCCAGCAGCTTAGGAACAGGACCGAACACTGAAGCTTTCTTT
TRBJ2-5 - - TRBV7-2 CASSLASAQETQYF TGTGCCAGCAGCTTAGCTAGCGCCCAAGAGACCCAGTACTTC
TRBJ2-5 - TRBD2 TRBV5-1 CASSPGLADQETQYF TGCGCCAGCAGCCCGGGACTAGCGGATCAAGAGACCCAGTACTTC
TRBJ2-5 once - TRBV29-1 CSVFRQETQYF TGCAGCGTTTTCCGTCAAGAGACCCAGTACTTC
TRBJ1-5 - - TRBV3-1/TRBV3-2 CASSRTATGQPQHF TGTGCCAGCAGCCGCACAGCGACCGGTCAGCCCCAGCATTTT
TRBJ2-3 - TRBD1 TRBV27 CASWGTGRIGQYF TGTGCCAGCTGGGGGACAGGAAGAATTGGGCAGTATTTT
TRBJ1-2 - - TRBV5-8 CASSFRNYGYTF TGTGCCAGCAGCTTTAGGAACTATGGCTACACCTTC
TRBJ1-4 - - TRBV5-1 CASSWETGEKLFF TGCGCCAGCAGCTGGGAAACTGGTGAAAAACTGTTTTTT
TRBJ1-5 - TRBD1 TRBV19 CASSTRTGLLPQHF TGTGCCAGTAGTACCCGGACAGGGTTACTTCCCCAGCATTTT
TRBJ2-3 - TRBD1 TRBV6-2/TRBV6-3 CASSRPTGTFPDTQYF TGTGCCAGCAGTCGTCCGACAGGGACCTTCCCAGATACGCAGTATTTT
TRBJ2-5 - - TRBV19 CASSINQGREETQYF TGTGCCAGTAGTATAAACCAGGGGAGGGAAGAGACCCAGTACTTC
TRBJ2-6 - - TRBV6-5 CASRESGANVLTF TGTGCCAGCAGGGAGTCCGGGGCCAACGTCCTGACTTTC
TRBJ1-3 - - TRBV5-8 CASSIRDEGNTIYF TGTGCCAGCAGCATACGGGACGAAGGAAACACCATATATTTT
TRBJ2-5 - - TRBV18 CASQQALQETQYF TGTGCCAGCCAGCAGGCCCTCCAAGAGACCCAGTACTTC
TRBJ2-5 - - TRBV7-3 CASSLRDEVERETQYF TGTGCCAGCAGCTTAAGGGATGAAGTTGAGAGAGAGACCCAGTACTTC